This entry lists 26 T cell receptor beta chains sequenced from one sample in a study of T cells in Graves' hyperthyroidism and ophthalmopathy. Amplification of TCR beta CDR3 regions used RNA as the template. The HTBI primer set served for first-round RT-PCR of the TCR CDR3. One entry per CDR3 protein, called by TCRdb with MiXCR from the multiplex PCR reads. Of about 590,000 distinct CDR3 sequences in the sample, 15% to 19% were seen once. Input material: blood. The receptor set was obtained from a woman aged 25 to 39 with Graves' hyperthyroidism.

The rearrangement links TRBV6-9 to TRBJ2-7; 8 nucleotides line up with TRBD1. The germline gives CDR1 MNHGY, CDR2 SVAAGI. The CDR3 runs to 15 residues. V dropped 0 bases and J dropped 3; count of bases not matched to a gene: 4. CDR3 protein: CASSYSGTGVYEQYF. In DNA form, the CDR3 reads TGTGCCAGCAGTTATTCCGGGACAGGAGTCTACGAGCAGTACTTC.

This clonotype showed up many times. This rearrangement joins TRBV6-1 to TRBJ2-1, with a tentative D call TRBD2 (7 bases). The germline V and J ends were trimmed by 6 bases and 11 bases, with 20 bases remaining between them. This CDR3 region has 14 residues. CDR1 is MNHNS, CDR2 SASEGT, per germline. The CDR3 is CASRRTRGVTQQFF. The CDR3 DNA reads as TGTGCCAGCAGACGGACTAGGGGGGTGACGCAGCAGTTCTTC.

The rearrangement uses TRBV19 and TRBJ2-1; D is perhaps TRBD1 (5 bases). This CDR3 is built from 18 residues. Trimming cost V 3 bases and J 1 base, with 19 bases left between them. Germline CDR1 LNHDA, CDR2 SQIVND (reference sequence). CDR3 protein: CASSILGGAGPSYNEQFF. The CDR3 DNA reads as TGTGCCAGTAGTATTTTAGGTGGGGCAGGGCCTTCCTACAATGAGCAGTTCTTC. Together with reference TRBV19 and TRBJ2-1, the CDR3 gives the full variable domain: DGGITQSPKYLFRKEGQNVTLSCEQNLNHDAMYWYRQDPGQGLRLIYYSQIVNDFQKGDIAEGYSVSREKKESFPLTVTSAQKNPTAFYLCASSILGGAGPSYNEQFFGPGTRLTVL.

The chain couples TRBV5-1 to TRBJ2-5; D tentatively reads TRBD1 or TRBD2 (6 bases each). The ends were cut back, 1 base at V and 0 bases at J, with 7 bases in the middle. The CDR3 is 14 amino acids. Per germline, CDR1 SGHRS and CDR2 YFSETQ. The CDR3 bases are TGCGCCAGCAGCTTGAGGGGGGACCAAGAGACCCAGTACTTC. Translation gives CASSLRGDQETQYF.

This clonotype was observed at least ten times. The rearrangement joins TRBV7-3 to TRBJ2-1, with 7 bases matching TRBD2. The CDR3 length is 16 residues. Germline lookup yields CDR1 SGHTA and CDR2 FQGTGA. With V trimmed by 1 base and J by 4 bases, 7 bases remained unmatched. The CDR3 loop reads CASSLSAGEDYNEQFF. The CDR3 DNA is TGTGCCAGCAGCTTAAGTGCGGGAGAAGATTACAATGAGCAGTTCTTC.

This clonotype was detected only a few times. The chain is built from TRBV4-1 and TRBJ2-7; the D gene is possibly TRBD2 (6 bases). Trimming removed 3 bases from V and 6 bases from J, with 18 bases in between. This CDR3 region has 15 residues. The germline CDR1 and CDR2 sequences are MGHRA and YSYEKL. CDR3 sequence reads: CASSHTGGNEVEQYF. CDR3 in DNA: TGCGCCAGCAGCCATACAGGAGGGAACGAAGTCGAGCAGTACTTC.

The sample holds many counts of this clonotype. The chain has TRBV20-1 and TRBJ2-7; D not certain. V lost 0 bases and J 0 bases, leaving 15 bases between the germline ends. The CDR3 runs to 16 residues. Germline assignment: CDR1 DFQATT and CDR2 SNEGSKA (reference sequence). The CDR3 nucleotides read TGCAGTGCTAGAGATGTCGAGGCTACAGCCTCCTACGAGCAGTACTTC. As protein: CSARDVEATASYEQYF.

This clonotype was seen at least ten times. This chain links TRBV11-2 with TRBJ2-7; 8 nucleotides agree with TRBD1. With 5 bases clipped from V and 5 bases from J, the junction kept 5 bases outside the gene matches. The V gene's germline CDR1 is SGHAT and CDR2 FQNNGV. The CDR3 consists of 13 residues. CDR3 DNA sequence: TGTGCCAGCAGCCAAGGGACAGGACACGAGCAGTACTTC. Protein sequence: CASSQGTGHEQYF.

The table lists this clonotype with a few counts. The chain has TRBV5-8 and TRBJ2-1; 7 nucleotides match TRBD2. In germline, CDR1 is SGHTS, CDR2 YDEGEE. This CDR3 region has 13 residues. The V gene end was trimmed by 5 bases and the J gene end by 8 bases; junction bases not matched to a gene: 7. The CDR3 bases are TGTGCCAGCAGGGTCCGTGGGGGGGATGAGCAGTTCTTC. Amino acid sequence: CASRVRGGDEQFF. Looking up the rest from reference TRBV5-8 and TRBJ2-1 gives the full variable domain: EAGVTQSPTHLIKTRGQQATLRCSPISGHTSVYWYQQALGLGLQFLLWYDEGEERNRGNFPPRFSGRQFPNYSSELNVNALELEDSALYLCASRVRGGDEQFFGPGTRLTVL.

This clonotype was seen many times. This chain joins TRBV5-5 and TRBJ1-5; 8 bases match TRBD1. Losses at the gene ends were 4 bases for V and 4 bases for J; bases not matched to a gene: 7. The germline V gene encodes CDR1 SGHKS and CDR2 YYEKEE (reference sequence). This CDR3 contains 15 residues. This chain's CDR3 is CASSPGQGRNQPQHF. CDR3 DNA: TGTGCCAGCAGCCCTGGACAGGGCAGGAATCAGCCCCAGCATTTT.

This clonotype has at least ten counts. The rearrangement joins TRBV15 to TRBJ2-3, with 7 positions matching TRBD2. This CDR3 contains 16 residues. CDR1 and CDR2 from the germline V gene are LNHNV and YYDKDF (reference sequence). V lost 3 bases, J lost 3 bases, and 9 bases stayed unmatched. CDR3: CATSSPSGKATDTQYF. The CDR3 nucleotides read TGTGCCACCAGCAGCCCGAGCGGGAAGGCTACAGATACGCAGTATTTT.

This clonotype was observed many times. The chain has TRBV10-2 and TRBJ2-5, with D uncertain. In germline, CDR1 is WSHSY, CDR2 SAAADI. This CDR3 spans 16 amino acids. Trimming stripped 2 bases from V and 1 base from J, with 14 bases between. CDR3 bases: TGCGCCAGCAGTGAGGGCAACTTCTGGCCCCAAGAGACCCAGTACTTC. This encodes CASSEGNFWPQETQYF.

This clonotype occurred a few times. The V gene is TRBV6-2 or TRBV6-3, the J gene TRBJ2-2; 10 bases are a match to TRBD1. The CDR3 spans 16 residues. Germline assignment: CDR1 MNHEY and CDR2 SVGEGT. Trimming removed 5 bases from V and 4 bases from J; junction bases left unmatched: 7. This CDR3 reads CASSPRTGGGTGELFF. For the CDR3, the DNA is TGTGCCAGCAGTCCCCGGACAGGGGGAGGCACCGGGGAGCTGTTTTTT.

A few counts support this clonotype. The chain is built from TRBV30 and TRBJ1-6; 10 positions match TRBD1. This CDR3 is 16 amino acids long. J gave up 9 bases and V 1 base, and 9 bases lay outside the gene matches. CDR1 GTSNPN and CDR2 SVGIG come from the germline V gene (reference sequence). The CDR3 DNA sequence: TGTGCCTGGAGTGACAAAACCGGGACAGGGGCTTCACCCCTCCACTTT. Translated: CAWSDKTGTGASPLHF.

Many counts were recorded for this clonotype. V gene TRBV28 combines with J gene TRBJ1-1; 8 bases match TRBD1. The CDR3 consists of 15 residues. Germline CDR1 is MDHEN and CDR2 is SYDVKM. With V trimmed by 6 bases and J by 0 bases, 6 bases remained unmatched. DNA for the CDR3: TGTGCCAGCAGCCCCGGACAGGGTTTGAACACTGAAGCTTTCTTT. Its protein product is CASSPGQGLNTEAFF.

This clonotype has only a few counts. This chain uses TRBV4-2 with TRBJ2-1; 14 bases match TRBD2. Germline V gives CDR1 LGHNA, CDR2 YNFKEQ. V was pared by 1 base and J by 1 base, with 6 bases of the junction left unmatched. CDR3 length: 19 residues. The CDR3 sequence is CASSQVGLAGVGSYNEQFF. CDR3 sequence (DNA): TGTGCCAGCAGCCAAGTGGGACTAGCGGGAGTCGGGTCCTACAATGAGCAGTTCTTC.

The rearrangement links TRBV10-3 to TRBJ2-1; D is uncertain. Between the trimmed V and J ends, which lost 2 bases and 4 bases, there was a span of 12 bases. The germline V gene has CDR1 ENHRY and CDR2 SYGVKD. The CDR3 totals 15 residues. The CDR3 protein is CAISEPRATYNEQFF. CDR3 coding DNA: TGTGCCATCAGTGAGCCCCGGGCTACATACAATGAGCAGTTCTTC.

This clonotype was seen more than once but under ten times. This chain uses TRBV29-1 with TRBJ2-3; TRBD1 is a possible D gene (6 bases). Trimming pared 6 bases from V and 2 bases from J, leaving 12 bases between. This CDR3 spans 13 amino acids. In germline, CDR1 is SQVTM, CDR2 ANQGSEA. CDR3 nucleotide sequence: TGCAGCGTCAGGGGCCTTTACACAGATACGCAGTATTTT. Its protein is CSVRGLYTDTQYF.

This chain links TRBV27 with TRBJ1-1; the match to TRBD1 covers 9 bases. The trim removed 4 bases at V and 3 bases at J, leaving 9 bases unmatched. The CDR3 consists of 16 residues. Germline V gene sequence: CDR1 MNHEY, CDR2 SMNVEV (reference sequence). Here the CDR3 reads CASSSANRGRDTEAFF. In DNA, the CDR3 is TGTGCCAGCAGTTCGGCTAACAGGGGGCGGGACACTGAAGCTTTCTTT.

This clonotype appeared many times. The chain uses TRBV20-1 and TRBJ2-3; D is uncertain. Trimming shortened V by 4 bases and J by 7 bases, and 6 bases separated the two germline ends. The germline V gene encodes CDR1 DFQATT and CDR2 SNEGSKA (reference sequence). The CDR3 contains 10 residues. DNA for the CDR3: TGCAGTGCTACGCGTAATACGCAGTATTTT. This sequence encodes CSATRNTQYF.

The V and J genes are TRBV7-3 and TRBJ2-3; 8 bases agree with TRBD2. CDR1 and CDR2 (germline): SGHTA, FQGTGA. V shed 4 bases, J shed 2 bases, and the junction held 11 bases outside the gene matches. This CDR3 has 17 residues. The CDR3 DNA reads TGTGCCAGCAGCTCCCTCGGAGCGGGAGTAGTCACAGATACGCAGTATTTT. Its protein product is CASSSLGAGVVTDTQYF.

The sample holds many counts of this clonotype. This chain links TRBV11-2 with TRBJ2-1, with TRBD2 identical over 10 bases. Germline CDR1 reads SGHAT; CDR2 reads FQNNGV. V shed 0 bases, J shed 3 bases, and the junction held 8 bases outside the gene matches. This CDR3 contains 18 residues. CDR3 in amino acids: CASSLDGLAVRFYNEQFF. The CDR3, as DNA: TGTGCCAGCAGCTTAGATGGACTAGCGGTTCGCTTCTACAATGAGCAGTTCTTC.

The sample holds many counts of this clonotype. This chain joins TRBV2 and TRBJ1-4; a possible D gene is TRBD1 (6 bases). Germline loops: CDR1 SNHLY, CDR2 FYNNEI. The CDR3 extends over 15 amino acids. V lost 4 bases to trimming and J lost 4 bases, with 13 bases between them. DNA for the CDR3: TGTGCCAGCAGTGGGGAGACAGGAAATAATGAAAAACTGTTTTTT. Translating gives CASSGETGNNEKLFF. Using reference TRBV2 and TRBJ1-4 for the parts outside the CDR3, the full variable domain is EPEVTQTPSHQVTQMGQEVILRCVPISNHLYFYWYRQILGQKVEFLVSFYNNEISEKSEIFDDQFSVERPDGSNFTLKIRSTKLEDSAMYFCASSGETGNNEKLFFGSGTQLSVL.

This sequence joins TRBV9 and TRBJ2-3; the D gene is possibly TRBD2 (5 bases). Deletions cut 3 bases from V and 6 bases from J, with 14 bases between. The CDR3 runs to 14 residues. Germline CDR1 is SGDLS and CDR2 is YYNGEE. The CDR3, as DNA: TGTGCCAGCAGCGGAGGGCGAGCCTGGGATACGCAGTATTTT. This encodes CASSGGRAWDTQYF.

At least ten counts were recorded for this clonotype. For the CDR3, the DNA is TGTGCCAGCAGCCGGGCCGCAGACTACGAGCAGTACTTC. Its translation: CASSRAADYEQYF. V usage is TRBV2 and J usage is TRBJ2-7; D gene ambiguous. Per the germline V gene, CDR1 is SNHLY and CDR2 is FYNNEI. Trimming pared 6 bases from V and 3 bases from J, leaving 12 bases between. CDR3 length: 13 residues.

In the case of this clonotype: This could be a read error, since a much larger clone is one nucleotide away. The rearrangement links TRBV7-2 to TRBJ1-6, with 9 positions matching TRBD1. The trim removed 1 base at V and 10 bases at J, leaving 5 bases unmatched. CDR3 length: 15 residues. CDR1 and CDR2 from the germline V gene are SGHTA and FQGNSA. The CDR3 sequence is CASSLGGQGISPLHF. The DNA for the CDR3 is TGTGCCAGCAGCTTAGGGGGACAGGGTATCTCACCCCTCCACTTT.